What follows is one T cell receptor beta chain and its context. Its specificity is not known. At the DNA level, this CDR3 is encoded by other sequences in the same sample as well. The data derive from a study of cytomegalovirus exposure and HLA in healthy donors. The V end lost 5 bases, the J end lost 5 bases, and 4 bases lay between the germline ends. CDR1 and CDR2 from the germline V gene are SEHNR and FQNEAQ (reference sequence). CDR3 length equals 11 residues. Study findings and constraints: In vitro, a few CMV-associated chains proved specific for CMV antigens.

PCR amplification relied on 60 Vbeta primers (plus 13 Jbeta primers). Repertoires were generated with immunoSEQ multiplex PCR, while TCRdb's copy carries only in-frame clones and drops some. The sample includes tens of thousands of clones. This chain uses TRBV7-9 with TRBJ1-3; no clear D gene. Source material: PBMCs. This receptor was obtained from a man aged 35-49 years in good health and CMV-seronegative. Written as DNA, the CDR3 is TGTGCCAGCAGCCCTAGAAACACCATATATTTT. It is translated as CASSPRNTIYF.